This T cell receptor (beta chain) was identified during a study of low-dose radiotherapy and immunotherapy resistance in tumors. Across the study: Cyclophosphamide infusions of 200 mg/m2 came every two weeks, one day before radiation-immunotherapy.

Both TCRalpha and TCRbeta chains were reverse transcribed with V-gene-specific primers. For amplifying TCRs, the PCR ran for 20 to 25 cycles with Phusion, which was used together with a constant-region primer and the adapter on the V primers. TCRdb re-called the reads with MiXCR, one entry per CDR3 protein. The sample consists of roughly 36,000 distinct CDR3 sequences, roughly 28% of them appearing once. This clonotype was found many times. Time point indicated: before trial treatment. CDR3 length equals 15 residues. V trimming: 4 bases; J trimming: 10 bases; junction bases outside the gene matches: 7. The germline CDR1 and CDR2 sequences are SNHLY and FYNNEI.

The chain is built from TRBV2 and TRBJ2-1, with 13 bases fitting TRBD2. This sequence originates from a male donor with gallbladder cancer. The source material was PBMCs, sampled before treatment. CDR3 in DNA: TGTGCCAGCAGTGTAGGGACTAGCGGGATGAGAGAGCAGTTCTTC. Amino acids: CASSVGTSGMREQFF.